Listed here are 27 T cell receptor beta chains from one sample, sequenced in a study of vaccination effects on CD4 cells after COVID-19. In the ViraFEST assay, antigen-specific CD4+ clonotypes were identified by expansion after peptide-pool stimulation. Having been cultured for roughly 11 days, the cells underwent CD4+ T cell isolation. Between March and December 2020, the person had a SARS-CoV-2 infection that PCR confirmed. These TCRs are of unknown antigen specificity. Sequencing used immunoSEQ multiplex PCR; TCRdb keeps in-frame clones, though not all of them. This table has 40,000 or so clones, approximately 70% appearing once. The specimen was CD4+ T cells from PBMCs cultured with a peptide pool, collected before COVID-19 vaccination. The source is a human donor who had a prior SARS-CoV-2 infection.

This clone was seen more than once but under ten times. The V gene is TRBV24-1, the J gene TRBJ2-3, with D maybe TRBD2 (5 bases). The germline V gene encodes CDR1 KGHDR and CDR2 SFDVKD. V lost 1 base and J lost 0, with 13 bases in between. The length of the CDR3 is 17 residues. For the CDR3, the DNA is TGTGCCACCAGTGATTTAGAGGGAGTACCTAGCACAGATACGCAGTATTTT. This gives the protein CATSDLEGVPSTDTQYF.

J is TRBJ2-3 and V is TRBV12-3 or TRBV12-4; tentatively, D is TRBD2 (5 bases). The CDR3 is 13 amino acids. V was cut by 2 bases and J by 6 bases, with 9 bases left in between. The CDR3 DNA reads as TGTGCCAGCAGTTTAAGCGGTTCGGATACGCAGTATTTT. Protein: CASSLSGSDTQYF.

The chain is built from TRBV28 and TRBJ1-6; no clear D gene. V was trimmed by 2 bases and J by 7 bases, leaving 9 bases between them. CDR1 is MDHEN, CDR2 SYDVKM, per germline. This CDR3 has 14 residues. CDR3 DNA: TGTGCCAGCAGTTTAGGCAGGACCAATTCACCCCTCCACTTT. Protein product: CASSLGRTNSPLHF.

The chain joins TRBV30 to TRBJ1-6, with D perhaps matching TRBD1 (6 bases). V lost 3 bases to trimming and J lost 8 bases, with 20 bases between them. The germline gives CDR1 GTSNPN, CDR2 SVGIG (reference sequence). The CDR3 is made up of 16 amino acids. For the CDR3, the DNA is TGTGCCTGGAGATTGGGGGGGGCTGGGATGGATTCACCCCTCCACTTT. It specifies CAWRLGGAGMDSPLHF.

Here the CDR3 reads CASSYSGSWAKNIQYF. The CDR3 DNA reads TGTGCCAGCAGCTACAGCGGGAGTTGGGCCAAAAACATTCAGTACTTC. The V call is TRBV11-3, the J call TRBJ2-4, with 8 bases lining up with TRBD2. Trimming cost V 4 bases and J 1 base; bases outside gene matches: 6. CDR1 and CDR2 from the germline V gene are SGHNT and YENEEA. This CDR3 is built from 16 residues.

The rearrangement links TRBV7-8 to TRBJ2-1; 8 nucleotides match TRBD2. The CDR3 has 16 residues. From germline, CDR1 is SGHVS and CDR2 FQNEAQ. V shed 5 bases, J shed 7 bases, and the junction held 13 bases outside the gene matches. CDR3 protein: CASSHAAGGGINEQFF. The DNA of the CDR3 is TGTGCCAGCAGCCACGCGGCTGGCGGGGGGATAAATGAGCAGTTCTTC.

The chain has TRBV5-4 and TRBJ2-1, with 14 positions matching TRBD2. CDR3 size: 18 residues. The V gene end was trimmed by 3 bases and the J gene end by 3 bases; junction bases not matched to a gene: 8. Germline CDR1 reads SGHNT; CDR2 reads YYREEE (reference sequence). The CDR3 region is CASSSRTSGGKNYNEQFF. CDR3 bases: TGTGCCAGCAGCTCTCGGACTAGCGGGGGGAAGAACTACAATGAGCAGTTCTTC.

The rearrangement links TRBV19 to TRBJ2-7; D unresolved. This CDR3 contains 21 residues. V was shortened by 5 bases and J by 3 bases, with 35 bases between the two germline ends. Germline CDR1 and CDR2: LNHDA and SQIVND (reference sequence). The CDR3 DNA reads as TGTGCCAGTAGTCCCACCATCGTGGGGTTTAGTTCGGCGCTCTCTATCTACGAGCAGTACTTC. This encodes CASSPTIVGFSSALSIYEQYF.

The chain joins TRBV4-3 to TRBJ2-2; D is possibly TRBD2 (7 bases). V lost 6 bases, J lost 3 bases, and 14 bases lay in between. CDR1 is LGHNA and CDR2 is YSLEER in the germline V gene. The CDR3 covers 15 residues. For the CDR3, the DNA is TGCGCCAGCAGTCGGGGGGACATAGACACCGGGGAGCTGTTTTTT. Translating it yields CASSRGDIDTGELFF.

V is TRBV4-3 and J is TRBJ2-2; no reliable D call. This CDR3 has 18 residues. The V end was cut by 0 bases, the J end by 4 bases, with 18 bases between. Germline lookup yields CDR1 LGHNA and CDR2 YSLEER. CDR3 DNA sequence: TGCGCCAGCAGCCAAGATCCCCCCCGGGCTGAGCTCACCGGGGAGCTGTTTTTT. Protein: CASSQDPPRAELTGELFF.

CDR3 protein: CASSGTSGGIQETQYF. The CDR3 coding sequence is TGTGCCAGCAGTGGGACTAGCGGGGGGATTCAAGAGACCCAGTACTTC. The chain uses TRBV3-1 (or the pseudogene TRBV3-2) and TRBJ2-5, with 15 bases identical to TRBD2. Losses at the gene ends were 6 bases for V and 2 bases for J; bases not matched to a gene: 4. The V gene's germline CDR1 is LGHDT and CDR2 YNNKEL (reference sequence). The CDR3 has 16 residues.

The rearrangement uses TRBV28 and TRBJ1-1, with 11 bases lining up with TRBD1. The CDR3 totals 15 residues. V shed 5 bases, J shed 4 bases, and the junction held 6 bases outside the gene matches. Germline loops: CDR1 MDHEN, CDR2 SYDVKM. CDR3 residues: CASSLPGQGGTEAFF. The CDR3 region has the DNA TGTGCCAGCAGTCTCCCGGGACAGGGGGGCACTGAAGCTTTCTTT. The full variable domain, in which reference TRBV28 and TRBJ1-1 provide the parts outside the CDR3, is DVKVTQSSRYLVKRTGEKVFLECVQDMDHENMFWYRQDPGLGLRLIYFSYDVKMKEKGDIPEGYSVSREKKERFSLILESASTNQTSMYLCASSLPGQGGTEAFFGQGTRLTVV.

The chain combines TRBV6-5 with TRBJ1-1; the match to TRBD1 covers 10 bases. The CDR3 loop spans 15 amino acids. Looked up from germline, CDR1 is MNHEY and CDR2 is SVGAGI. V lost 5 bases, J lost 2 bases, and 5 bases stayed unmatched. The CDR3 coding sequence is TGTGCCAGCAGTCTATGGACAGGGGGTAACACTGAAGCTTTCTTT. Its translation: CASSLWTGGNTEAFF.

The CDR3 sequence: CASSEMLAKNIQYF. The CDR3 DNA reads as TGCGCCAGCAGTGAGATGCTAGCCAAAAACATTCAGTACTTC. This chain uses TRBV10-1 with TRBJ2-4; no firm D call. Germline CDR1 is WNHNN and CDR2 is SYGVQD (reference sequence). The CDR3 runs to 14 residues. V dropped 2 bases and J dropped 0 bases, with 5 bases sitting between them.

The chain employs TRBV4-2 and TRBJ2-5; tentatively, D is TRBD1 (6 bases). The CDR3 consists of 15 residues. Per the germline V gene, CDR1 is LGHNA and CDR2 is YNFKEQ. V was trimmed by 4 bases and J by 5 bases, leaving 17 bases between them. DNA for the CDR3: TGTGCCAGCAGCCTAAACAGGGCTGTAGGGGAGACCCAGTACTTC. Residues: CASSLNRAVGETQYF.

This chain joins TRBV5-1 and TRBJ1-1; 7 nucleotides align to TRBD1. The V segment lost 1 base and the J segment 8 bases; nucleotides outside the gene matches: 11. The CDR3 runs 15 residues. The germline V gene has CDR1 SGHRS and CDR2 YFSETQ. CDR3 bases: TGCGCCAGCAGCTTGACACAGGGGAGGGGGTCGGAAGCTTTCTTT. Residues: CASSLTQGRGSEAFF.

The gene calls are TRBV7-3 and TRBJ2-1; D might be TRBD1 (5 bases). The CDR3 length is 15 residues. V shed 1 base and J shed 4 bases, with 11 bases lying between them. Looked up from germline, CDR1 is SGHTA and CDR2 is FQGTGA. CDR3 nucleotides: TGTGCCAGCAGCTTAATAAGCGACAGTTACAATGAGCAGTTCTTC. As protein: CASSLISDSYNEQFF.

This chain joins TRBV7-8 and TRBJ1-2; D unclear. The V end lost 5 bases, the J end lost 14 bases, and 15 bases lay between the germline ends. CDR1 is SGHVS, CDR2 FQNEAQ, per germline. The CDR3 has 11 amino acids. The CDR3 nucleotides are TGTGCCAGCAGCCCCCTTTGGTCGGCGACCTTC. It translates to CASSPLWSATF.

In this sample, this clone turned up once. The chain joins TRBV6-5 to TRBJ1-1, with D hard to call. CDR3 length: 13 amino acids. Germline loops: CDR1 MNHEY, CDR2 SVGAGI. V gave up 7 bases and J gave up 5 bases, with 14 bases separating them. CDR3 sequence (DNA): TGTGCCAGCATGGCCGGGATGTGGACTGAAGCTTTCTTT. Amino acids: CASMAGMWTEAFF.

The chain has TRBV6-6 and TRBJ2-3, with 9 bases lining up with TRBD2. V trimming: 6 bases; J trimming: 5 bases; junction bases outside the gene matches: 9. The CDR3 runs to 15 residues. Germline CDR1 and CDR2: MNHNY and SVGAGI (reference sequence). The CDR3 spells CASRIAGVYVDTQYF. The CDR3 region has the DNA TGTGCCAGCAGAATAGCGGGAGTATATGTAGATACGCAGTATTTT.

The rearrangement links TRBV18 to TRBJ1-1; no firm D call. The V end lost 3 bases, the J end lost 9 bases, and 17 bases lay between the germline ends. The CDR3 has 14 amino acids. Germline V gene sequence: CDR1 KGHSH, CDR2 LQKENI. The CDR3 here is CASSPIGSLLKAFF. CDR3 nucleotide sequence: TGTGCCAGCTCACCTATTGGTTCGCTACTGAAAGCTTTCTTT.

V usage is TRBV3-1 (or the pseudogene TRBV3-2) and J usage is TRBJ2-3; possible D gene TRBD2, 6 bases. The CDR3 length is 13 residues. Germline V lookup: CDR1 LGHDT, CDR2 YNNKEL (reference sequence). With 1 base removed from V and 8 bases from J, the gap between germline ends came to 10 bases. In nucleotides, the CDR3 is TGTGCCAGCAGCCAAGGAGGCGGGACTACGCAGTATTTT. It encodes CASSQGGGTTQYF.

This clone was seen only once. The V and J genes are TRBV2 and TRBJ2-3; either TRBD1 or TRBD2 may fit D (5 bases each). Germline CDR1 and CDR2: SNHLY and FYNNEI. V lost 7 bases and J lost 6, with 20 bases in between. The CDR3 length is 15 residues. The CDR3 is CASKVEGLLRDTQYF. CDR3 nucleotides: TGTGCCAGCAAGGTTGAGGGGCTCTTACGCGATACGCAGTATTTT.

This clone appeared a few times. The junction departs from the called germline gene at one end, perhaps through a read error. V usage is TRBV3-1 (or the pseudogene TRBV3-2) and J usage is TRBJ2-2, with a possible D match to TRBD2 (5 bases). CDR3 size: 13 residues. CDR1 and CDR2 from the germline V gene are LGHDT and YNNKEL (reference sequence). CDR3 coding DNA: TGTGCCAGCAGCCAAGTGAGGGCCGGAGAGCTGTTTTTT. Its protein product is CASSQVRAGELFF.

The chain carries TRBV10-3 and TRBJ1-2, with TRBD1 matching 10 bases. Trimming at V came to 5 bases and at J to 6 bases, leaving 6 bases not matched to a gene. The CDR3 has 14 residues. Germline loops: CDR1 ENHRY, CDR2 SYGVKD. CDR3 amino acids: CAISRQGARDGYTF. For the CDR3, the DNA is TGTGCCATCAGTAGACAGGGGGCGCGGGATGGCTACACCTTC.

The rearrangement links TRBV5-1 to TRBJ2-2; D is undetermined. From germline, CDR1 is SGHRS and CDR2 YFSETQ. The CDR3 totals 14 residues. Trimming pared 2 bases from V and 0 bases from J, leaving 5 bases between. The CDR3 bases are TGCGCCAGCAGCTTAACTTCGAACACCGGGGAGCTGTTTTTT. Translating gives CASSLTSNTGELFF.

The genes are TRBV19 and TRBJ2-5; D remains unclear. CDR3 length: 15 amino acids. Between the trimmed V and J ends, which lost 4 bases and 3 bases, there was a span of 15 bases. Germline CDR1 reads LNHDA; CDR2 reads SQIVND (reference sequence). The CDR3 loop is CASSNPWVGKETQYF. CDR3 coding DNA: TGTGCCAGTAGTAACCCGTGGGTAGGGAAAGAGACCCAGTACTTC.